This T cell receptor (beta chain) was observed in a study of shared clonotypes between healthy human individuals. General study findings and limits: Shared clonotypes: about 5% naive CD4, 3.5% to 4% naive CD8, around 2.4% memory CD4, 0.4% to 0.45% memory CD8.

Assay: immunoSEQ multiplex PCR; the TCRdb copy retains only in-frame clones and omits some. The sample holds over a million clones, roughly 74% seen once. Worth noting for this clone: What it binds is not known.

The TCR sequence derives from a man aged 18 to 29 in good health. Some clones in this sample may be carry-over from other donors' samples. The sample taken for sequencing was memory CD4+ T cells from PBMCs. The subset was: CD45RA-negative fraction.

The CDR3 spells CASSSRTRANVLTF. CDR3 nucleotide sequence: TGTGCCAGCAGCTCCCGGACTAGGGCCAACGTCCTGACTTTC. The rearrangement joins TRBV7-9 to TRBJ2-6; TRBD2 is a possible D gene (6 bases). Germline V lookup: CDR1 SEHNR, CDR2 FQNEAQ (reference sequence). V was pared by 4 bases and J by 5 bases, with 9 bases between. The CDR3 has 14 residues.